This T cell receptor beta chain emerged from a study of T-cell reconstitution after alpha-beta-depleted transplantation in children. Unique molecular identifiers tagged the TCRbeta library. From the PCR reads, TCRdb called clonotypes with MiXCR, one entry per CDR3 protein. Counted here are fewer than 700,000 distinct CDR3 sequences, over 10% occurring once; the ten biggest clones make up approximately 2.1%. This clonotype was observed a handful of times. The sequence derives from a male patient younger than 18 who had a stem cell transplant for acute myeloid leukemia, so the T cells may come from the graft donor. Specimen: PBMCs, mostly from graft donor cells, collected 360 days after TCRalphabeta/CD19-depleted stem cell transplant.

The CDR3: CSAKRTDTQYF. Written as DNA, the CDR3 is TGCAGTGCTAAACGCACAGATACGCAGTATTTT. J is TRBJ2-3 and V is TRBV20-1; D not resolved. The CDR3 sequence is 11 residues long. Germline lookup yields CDR1 DFQATT and CDR2 SNEGSKA (reference sequence). V lost 4 bases to trimming and J lost 1 base, with 3 bases between them.